This record covers a single T cell receptor beta chain. What it binds is unknown. The record originates from a study of cytomegalovirus exposure and HLA in healthy donors. Study-wide context: Drawn from HLA-typed donors, tens of millions of unique TCRs were held in an early data release. Study findings and constraints: A later analysis found most CMV-associated TCR beta chains apparently HLA-restricted. In a later analysis, an Asian-associated ancestry cluster reportedly showed fewer N-insertions than the approximately 610-donor mean.

With V trimmed by 2 bases and J by 6 bases, 3 bases remained unmatched. The CDR3 spans 14 residues. The germline V gene encodes CDR1 LGHNT and CDR2 FRNRAP. Primers included in the PCR were 60 Vbeta and 13 Jbeta primers. Data came from immunoSEQ multiplex PCR; TCRdb stores just in-frame clones and leaves some out. Among fewer than 250,000 clones listed, approximately 75% were seen once. Sequencing was done on a sample of PBMCs. The TCR comes from a man aged 30 to 45 in good health and CMV-seropositive. This chain uses TRBV12-5 with TRBJ1-5, with 8 bases aligning to TRBD1. CDR3 sequence: CASGLTGGGQPQHF. Written as DNA, the CDR3 is TGTGCTAGTGGTTTGACAGGGGGAGGTCAGCCCCAGCATTTT.